The source of this T cell receptor beta chain is a study of T cells in Graves' hyperthyroidism and ophthalmopathy. Whole-study results and caveats: Blood shared most expanded thyroid clonotypes above 0.001.

There are many counts of this clonotype. Antigen specificity is unknown. Template material for amplifying TCR beta CDR3 regions consisted of RNA transcripts. A first-round RT-PCR of the TCR CDR3 used the HTBI primer set. TCRdb called the multiplex PCR reads again in MiXCR, with one record for every CDR3 protein. Of over 350,000 distinct CDR3 sequences listed, roughly 14% are singletons. CDR1 and CDR2 (germline): SGHRS, YFSETQ. CDR3 length equals 17 residues. The V gene end was trimmed by 3 bases and the J gene end by 3 bases; junction bases not matched to a gene: 13. The chain joins TRBV5-1 to TRBJ2-7, with 9 bases matching TRBD1. Sequenced: blood. The clonotype was recovered from a man younger than 35 with Graves' ophthalmopathy. CDR3 nucleotides: TGCGCCAGCAGCTCACACTCTCCGGGACAGGGTTTCTACGAGCAGTACTTC. Amino acids: CASSSHSPGQGFYEQYF.